The present T cell receptor beta chain was sequenced within a study of blood T cell repertoires in COVID-19. The method was immunoSEQ multiplex PCR; TCRdb's version includes in-frame clones alone and lacks a portion of them. The sample has tens of thousands of clones; roughly 79% are singletons. Germline V CDR1 and CDR2: MNHEY, SVGAGI. The CDR3 consists of 13 residues. The V end was cut by 6 bases, the J end by 1 base, with 8 bases between. Sequencing was carried out using peripheral blood. This chain joins TRBV6-5 and TRBJ2-3; D is unresolved. This TCR derives from an elderly man with COVID-19, enrolled during active disease. CDR3 amino acids: CASRAIRTDTQYF. CDR3 DNA sequence: TGTGCCAGCAGAGCGATTCGCACAGATACGCAGTATTTT.